These 11 T cell receptor beta chains originate from one sample sequenced in a study of siplizumab effects on memory and regulatory T cells. The assay was immunoSEQ multiplex PCR, and TCRdb's table has in-frame clones only and misses some. The sample shows roughly 120,000 clones, roughly 94% of them seen only once. The sequencing input was non-Treg CD4+ T cells sorted from blood. Receptor source: a human donor in good health.

This clone has a single count. The rearrangement uses TRBV5-1 and TRBJ2-7, with D possibly matching TRBD1 (5 bases). The ends were cut back, 0 bases at V and 4 bases at J, with 11 bases in the middle. The CDR3 is 14 amino acids. CDR1 and CDR2 from the germline V gene are SGHRS and YFSETQ. CDR3 nucleotide sequence: TGCGCCAGCAGCTTGGCAGGGAAGAGTTACGAGCAGTACTTC. It codes for CASSLAGKSYEQYF.

This clone was seen just once. This chain uses TRBV6-6 with TRBJ2-5; no firm D call. Germline assignment: CDR1 MNHNY and CDR2 SVGAGI (reference sequence). The CDR3 has 11 amino acids. V lost 0 bases and J lost 5, with 1 base in between. The CDR3 DNA follows: TGTGCCAGCAGTTACTCGGAGACCCAGTACTTC. Protein sequence: CASSYSETQYF.

A few counts support this clone. The chain employs TRBV7-2 and TRBJ2-5, with 11 bases fitting TRBD2. Germline CDR1 SGHTA, CDR2 FQGNSA. V lost 3 bases, J lost 4 bases, and 10 bases stayed unmatched. The CDR3 consists of 17 residues. Written as DNA, the CDR3 is TGTGCCAGCAGCTTTTTGCTCCTAGCGGGGGGAGGAGAGACCCAGTACTTC. This sequence encodes CASSFLLLAGGGETQYF.

The chain joins TRBV5-1 to TRBJ2-7; D might be TRBD2 (5 bases). The V and J ends lost 0 bases and 6 bases respectively, with 13 bases between them. This CDR3 has 14 residues. Germline CDR1 and CDR2: SGHRS and YFSETQ. In nucleotides, the CDR3 is TGCGCCAGCAGCTTGGCCGTTCTAGCCGGCGAGCAGTACTTC. This encodes CASSLAVLAGEQYF.

The J gene is TRBJ2-1, the V gene TRBV7-9; the match to TRBD1 covers 9 bases. V gave up 6 bases and J gave up 9 bases; unmatched junction bases: 12. The CDR3 totals 15 residues. Germline V gene data show CDR1 as SEHNR and CDR2 as FQNEAQ (reference sequence). This CDR3 reads CASRTPGQGRVEQFF. Written as DNA, the CDR3 is TGTGCCAGCAGAACCCCGGGACAGGGACGAGTTGAGCAGTTCTTC.

The chain employs TRBV4-1 and TRBJ2-5, with D possibly matching TRBD1 (5 bases). V gave up 2 bases and J gave up 5 bases, with 15 bases separating them. Germline V gene lookup returns CDR1 MGHRA and CDR2 YSYEKL. CDR3 length equals 15 residues. CDR3 DNA sequence: TGCGCCAGCAGCCAATTACAGGCGAGCATGGAGACCCAGTACTTC. Its protein is CASSQLQASMETQYF.

The gene calls are TRBV5-1 and TRBJ2-5, with TRBD1 matching 9 bases. V lost 5 bases and J lost 1; bases outside the gene matches: 6. This CDR3 has 15 residues. Germline assignment: CDR1 SGHRS and CDR2 YFSETQ. The CDR3 spells CASRQGTGSQETQYF. CDR3 coding DNA: TGCGCCAGCAGGCAGGGGACAGGGAGCCAAGAGACCCAGTACTTC.

The chain links TRBV6-6 to TRBJ2-7; D is undetermined. The CDR3 spans 14 residues. Trimming shortened V by 4 bases and J by 1 base, and 11 bases separated the two germline ends. Germline lookup yields CDR1 MNHNY and CDR2 SVGAGI (reference sequence). The CDR3 region is CASSSHDLSYEQYF. Here the CDR3 DNA reads TGTGCCAGCAGTTCCCATGACCTTTCCTACGAGCAGTACTTC.

The chain combines TRBV5-1 with TRBJ1-2, with 8 bases identical to TRBD1. Trimming removed 0 bases from V and 3 bases from J; junction bases left unmatched: 4. Germline V CDR1 and CDR2: SGHRS, YFSETQ. The CDR3 consists of 15 residues. CDR3 sequence (DNA): TGCGCCAGCAGCTTGGGGGCAGGGGGCTACTATGGCTACACCTTC. Its translation is CASSLGAGGYYGYTF.

The V and J genes are TRBV19 and TRBJ2-5, with D possibly TRBD2 on 6 matching bases. The V gene's germline CDR1 is LNHDA and CDR2 SQIVND (reference sequence). Between the trimmed V and J ends, which lost 3 bases and 4 bases, there was a span of 15 bases. This CDR3 comprises 15 residues. CDR3 sequence (DNA): TGTGCCAGTAGTATGTCGCTAGCGAGGACAGAGACCCAGTACTTC. Translated: CASSMSLARTETQYF.

This sequence joins TRBV6-1 and TRBJ1-3; no clear D gene. The CDR3 extends over 12 amino acids. CDR1 is MNHNS, CDR2 SASEGT, per germline. V lost 10 bases, J lost 0 bases, and 7 bases lay in between. The CDR3 DNA reads as TGTGCCACGTCTCCCTCTGGAAACACCATATATTTT. Its protein is CATSPSGNTIYF.